Listed below are T cell receptor beta chains from one sample, sequenced in a study of beta chain features in type 1 diabetes. Sequencing was performed with immunoSEQ multiplex PCR; in TCRdb, only in-frame clones are kept and a portion is missing. The sample comprises 300,000 to 450,000 clones, about 20% of which are singletons, and 0.044% rests with the top ten. Specimen: naive CD4+ T cells from blood. The receptors shown here come from a woman between 18 and 29 years old in good health. CDR3s include the opening cysteine and the closing phenylalanine or tryptophan. A D gene is named only where the DNA matches it firmly. The size of a clone is reported for some rows only, either as once, few or many, or as a class for expanded clones.

clone_size: few; j_call: TRBJ2-5; v_call: TRBV7-2; d_call: TRBD1; cdr3_aa: CASRKDRGHWETQYF; cdr3_nt: TGTGCCAGCAGGAAGGACAGGGGCCACTGGGAGACCCAGTACTTC
clone_size: .; j_call: TRBJ2-1; v_call: TRBV9; d_call: TRBD2; cdr3_aa: CASSVGTSDTNEQFF; cdr3_nt: TGTGCCAGCAGCGTAGGAACTAGCGATACCAATGAGCAGTTCTTC
clone_size: .; j_call: TRBJ2-3; v_call: TRBV10-3; d_call: .; cdr3_aa: CAIRTSSDTQYF; cdr3_nt: TGTGCCATCAGGACATCGTCAGATACGCAGTATTTT
clone_size: .; j_call: TRBJ1-1; v_call: TRBV18; d_call: TRBD1; cdr3_aa: CASSPPQGVAEAFF; cdr3_nt: TGTGCCAGCTCACCACCCCAGGGGGTAGCAGAAGCTTTCTTT
clone_size: few; j_call: TRBJ1-4; v_call: TRBV6-6; d_call: TRBD1; cdr3_aa: CASSYDRVQEKLFF; cdr3_nt: TGTGCCAGCAGTTACGACAGGGTACAGGAAAAACTGTTTTTT
clone_size: few; j_call: TRBJ2-7; v_call: TRBV25-1; d_call: TRBD2; cdr3_aa: CASSGGGLANNEQYF; cdr3_nt: TGTGCCAGCAGTGGGGGGGGACTAGCTAACAACGAGCAGTACTTC
clone_size: .; j_call: TRBJ2-3; v_call: TRBV30; d_call: TRBD2; cdr3_aa: CAWSVIRLAAPDTQYF; cdr3_nt: TGTGCCTGGAGTGTGATCCGACTAGCGGCCCCAGATACGCAGTATTTT
clone_size: few; j_call: TRBJ2-4; v_call: TRBV7-9; d_call: TRBD1; cdr3_aa: CASSLGQGKDIQYF; cdr3_nt: TGTGCCAGCAGCCTGGGACAGGGGAAGGATATTCAGTACTTC
clone_size: .; j_call: TRBJ2-2; v_call: TRBV18; d_call: TRBD1; cdr3_aa: CASSQPGQTSGELFF; cdr3_nt: TGTGCCAGCTCACAACCGGGACAGACAAGCGGGGAGCTGTTTTTT
clone_size: few; j_call: TRBJ2-7; v_call: TRBV5-1; d_call: .; cdr3_aa: CASSLVWGPDSYEQYF; cdr3_nt: TGCGCCAGCAGCTTGGTTTGGGGGCCTGACTCCTACGAGCAGTACTTC
clone_size: .; j_call: TRBJ2-1; v_call: TRBV6-6; d_call: TRBD2; cdr3_aa: CASSSSGRAYNEQFF; cdr3_nt: TGTGCCAGCAGTTCTAGCGGGAGGGCCTACAATGAGCAGTTCTTC
clone_size: few; j_call: TRBJ2-1; v_call: TRBV6-1; d_call: .; cdr3_aa: CASSNFRGSEQFF; cdr3_nt: TGTGCCAGCAGCAATTTTAGGGGGTCCGAGCAGTTCTTC
clone_size: .; j_call: TRBJ2-7; v_call: TRBV18; d_call: .; cdr3_aa: CASSPLSYEQYF; cdr3_nt: TGTGCCAGCTCACCCCTCTCCTACGAGCAGTACTTC
clone_size: .; j_call: TRBJ2-5; v_call: TRBV15; d_call: TRBD2; cdr3_aa: CATRGGREGRTPETQYF; cdr3_nt: TGTGCCACCAGAGGGGGACGGGAGGGCCGGACACCAGAGACCCAGTACTTC
clone_size: .; j_call: TRBJ2-5; v_call: TRBV11-2; d_call: TRBD1; cdr3_aa: CASSFQGAGETQYF; cdr3_nt: TGTGCCAGCAGCTTCCAGGGGGCGGGTGAGACCCAGTACTTC
clone_size: once; j_call: TRBJ2-3; v_call: TRBV5-1; d_call: TRBD2; cdr3_aa: CASSSLLRSGSTDTQYF; cdr3_nt: TGCGCCAGCAGCTCCCTATTGCGTAGCGGGAGCACAGATACGCAGTATTTT